Listed below are T cell receptor beta chains from one sample, sequenced in a study of neoadjuvant nivolumab and ipilimumab in lung cancer. Method: immunoSEQ multiplex PCR; TCRdb's copy keeps in-frame clones and lacks some. The table includes under 9,000 clones, 75% to 90% detected once. Sequenced material: tumor tissue, taken after neoadjuvant nivolumab, alone or with ipilimumab, at or shortly before surgery. These receptors originate from an adult with non-small cell lung cancer. The CDR3 runs from the conserved cysteine through the conserved F or W. D genes are given only for firm matches. For some rows the clone size is stated as once, few or many, or as a class when expanded; others skip it.

D: .
V: TRBV11-2
size: .
J: TRBJ2-7
DNA: TGTGCCAGCAGCTTACGGGGACTTGTCTTCTACGAGCAGTACTTC
CDR3: CASSLRGLVFYEQYF

D: TRBD1
V: TRBV11-3
size: .
J: TRBJ2-6
DNA: TGTGCCAGCAGCTACAGTGCAGGGGGCTACGGGGCCAACGTCCTGACTTTC
CDR3: CASSYSAGGYGANVLTF

D: .
V: TRBV7-2
size: .
J: TRBJ2-1
DNA: TGTGCCAGCAGCTTAGCCCGGAACAATGAGCAGTTCTTC
CDR3: CASSLARNNEQFF

D: TRBD2
V: TRBV19
size: .
J: TRBJ2-1
DNA: TGTGCCAGTAGTATGAGCGGGGGCAATGAGCAGTTCTTC
CDR3: CASSMSGGNEQFF

D: .
V: TRBV6-1
size: .
J: TRBJ2-1
DNA: TGTGCCAGTCAGAGGCCTTTAGTTCTCAATGAGCAGTTCTTC
CDR3: CASQRPLVLNEQFF

D: TRBD1
V: TRBV7-2
size: .
J: TRBJ1-5
DNA: TGTGCCAGCAGCTTAGTGCAGGGGGGCAATCAGCCCCAGCATTTT
CDR3: CASSLVQGGNQPQHF

D: .
V: TRBV5-5
size: .
J: TRBJ1-2
DNA: TGTGCCAGCAGCTCCGGTGGTGGGGCTTCCTATGGCTACACCTTC
CDR3: CASSSGGGASYGYTF

D: TRBD1
V: TRBV5-1
size: .
J: TRBJ1-1
DNA: TGCGCCAGCCGAACAGGGACAGTGAACACTGAAGCTTTCTTT
CDR3: CASRTGTVNTEAFF

D: .
V: TRBV11-2
size: .
J: TRBJ2-7
DNA: TGTGCCAGCAGTCAAGGCCGAGGGAACTCCTACGAGCAGTACTTC
CDR3: CASSQGRGNSYEQYF

D: .
V: TRBV28
size: .
J: TRBJ1-5
DNA: TGTGCCAGCCACAGGGTTAGGCAGCCCCAGCATTTT
CDR3: CASHRVRQPQHF

D: .
V: TRBV7-9
size: .
J: TRBJ2-2
DNA: TGTGCCAGCAGTCCCACGATGGGGGCGGTGACCGGGGAGCTGTTTTTT
CDR3: CASSPTMGAVTGELFF

D: .
V: TRBV6-5
size: .
J: TRBJ1-1
DNA: TGTGCCAGCACCCGGGACCGAAACACTGAAGCTTTCTTT
CDR3: CASTRDRNTEAFF

D: .
V: TRBV4-1
size: .
J: TRBJ2-3
DNA: TGCGCCAGCAGCCAAGAAGGTGCCACCACAGATACGCAGTATTTT
CDR3: CASSQEGATTDTQYF

D: TRBD2
V: TRBV10-3
size: .
J: TRBJ2-2
DNA: TGTGCCATCAGGGCGGGACTAGCGGATACCGGGGAGCTGTTTTTT
CDR3: CAIRAGLADTGELFF

D: TRBD1
V: TRBV7-9
size: .
J: TRBJ2-7
DNA: TGTGCCAGCAGCTCGGGACAGGGCCTGTCTCGGGCATACTACGAGCAGTACTTC
CDR3: CASSSGQGLSRAYYEQYF

D: .
V: TRBV5-1
size: .
J: TRBJ1-1
DNA: TGCGCCAGCAGCTTGGATAGAATGAACACTGAAGCTTTCTTT
CDR3: CASSLDRMNTEAFF

D: .
V: TRBV25-1
size: few
J: TRBJ1-1
DNA: TGTGCTATTTTACAGGGTGGTTGTTGTACTGAAGCTTTCTTT
CDR3: CAILQGGCCTEAFF

D: .
V: TRBV6-1
size: .
J: TRBJ1-1
DNA: TGTGCCAGCAGTGCGACCGGGACGGACACTGAAGCTTTCTTT
CDR3: CASSATGTDTEAFF

D: .
V: TRBV28
size: .
J: TRBJ1-1
DNA: TGTGCCAGCAGTTTACAGGGTGAAGCTTTCTTT
CDR3: CASSLQGEAFF

D: .
V: TRBV9
size: once
J: TRBJ2-1
DNA: TGTGCCAGCAGCGTAGGAGCGGACTCCTACAATGAGCAGTTCTTC
CDR3: CASSVGADSYNEQFF

D: .
V: TRBV5-4
size: .
J: TRBJ1-6
DNA: TGTGCCAGCAGCTTTGGGACCCGGCACGGGGCTTCACCCCTCCACTTT
CDR3: CASSFGTRHGASPLHF

D: TRBD1
V: TRBV15
size: .
J: TRBJ1-5
DNA: TGTGCCACCAGTCATGGACAGGTCCGACGCAATCAGCCCCAGCATTTT
CDR3: CATSHGQVRRNQPQHF

D: TRBD1
V: TRBV5-1
size: .
J: TRBJ1-4
DNA: TGCGCCAGCAGACGGACAGGACAATCAACTAATGAAAAACTGTTTTTT
CDR3: CASRRTGQSTNEKLFF

D: .
V: TRBV7-2
size: once
J: TRBJ2-1
DNA: TGTGCCAGCAGCGAAGTGGGGGAGCAGTTCTTC
CDR3: CASSEVGEQFF